A single sample is the source of the 14 T cell receptor beta chains below, sequenced in a study of blood T cell repertoires in COVID-19. Measured with immunoSEQ multiplex PCR; TCRdb has only the in-frame clones, and not every one. The repertoire holds some 200,000 clones, under 90% seen once, with just under 9% in the top ten. Specimen: PBMCs or T cells enriched from blood (not recorded which). These receptors were obtained from a woman aged 50 to 60 with acute COVID-19.

CDR3 nucleotide sequence: TGTGCCAGCATCCTAGCGGGAGTCCCCACAGATACGCAGTATTTT. Its translation is CASILAGVPTDTQYF. This chain uses TRBV7-2 with TRBJ2-3; TRBD2 agrees at 10 bases. The J segment lost 2 bases and the V segment lost 7 bases, leaving 6 bases of the junction unmatched. This CDR3 region has 15 residues. Germline-derived CDR1 and CDR2 are SGHTA and FQGNSA.

The chain joins TRBV6-2 or TRBV6-3 to TRBJ2-1; the D is unclear. The CDR3 runs 11 residues. Trimming removed 6 bases from V and 7 bases from J, with 7 bases in between. The germline gives CDR1 MNHEY, CDR2 SVGEGT. The CDR3 loop is CASSPQNEQFF. CDR3 nucleotide sequence: TGTGCCAGCAGCCCCCAGAATGAGCAGTTCTTC.

This chain connects TRBV7-2 to TRBJ2-3; TRBD2 aligns across 7 bases. With V trimmed by 5 bases and J by 5 bases, 7 bases remained unmatched. CDR1 and CDR2 from the germline V gene are SGHTA and FQGNSA. The CDR3 covers 14 residues. The CDR3 nucleotides are TGTGCCAGCAGCGGCCCTCCGGGAGGAGATACGCAGTATTTT. Translated, it gives CASSGPPGGDTQYF.

In its sample, this clone was seen many times. The chain joins TRBV6-5 to TRBJ2-7, with a tentative D call TRBD1 (7 bases). This CDR3 region has 15 residues. With 6 bases removed from V and 7 bases from J, the gap between germline ends came to 22 bases. Germline values: CDR1 MNHEY, CDR2 SVGAGI. CDR3 region: CASSIRRQGAGEQYF. The CDR3 bases are TGTGCCAGCAGCATACGCCGACAGGGCGCGGGGGAGCAGTACTTC.

The chain employs TRBV5-4 and TRBJ2-3, with 7 bases fitting TRBD1. The ends lost 1 base at V and 6 bases at J; junction bases unmatched: 11. Germline V gene sequence: CDR1 SGHNT, CDR2 YYREEE (reference sequence). The CDR3 is made up of 16 amino acids. The CDR3 sequence is CASSLRQGGTRDTQYF. The CDR3 DNA follows: TGTGCCAGCAGCTTGAGACAGGGTGGAACGCGGGATACGCAGTATTTT.

The V and J genes are TRBV19 and TRBJ1-5; TRBD1 matches at 9 bases. The CDR3 loop spans 17 amino acids. Germline V gives CDR1 LNHDA, CDR2 SQIVND (reference sequence). V lost 9 bases and J lost 7; bases outside the gene matches: 19. This CDR3 is CASQGGQGAQGAQPQHF. CDR3 coding DNA: TGTGCCAGCCAGGGGGGACAGGGAGCCCAGGGAGCCCAGCCCCAGCATTTT.

The chain uses TRBV28 and TRBJ1-6, with D tentatively TRBD1 (6 bases). V lost 5 bases and J lost 7, with 15 bases in between. Germline V gene sequence: CDR1 MDHEN, CDR2 SYDVKM. This CDR3 contains 15 residues. CDR3 protein: CASSQSRGTNSPLHF. CDR3 bases: TGTGCCAGCAGTCAATCCAGGGGTACGAATTCACCCCTCCACTTT.

This clone was observed once. J is TRBJ1-4 and V is TRBV30; TRBD1 is a possible D gene (5 bases). From germline, CDR1 is GTSNPN and CDR2 SVGIG (reference sequence). CDR3 length: 15 amino acids. The V and J ends lost 0 bases and 8 bases respectively, with 16 bases between them. The CDR3 is CAWSVQVLPGEKLFF. The CDR3 DNA sequence: TGTGCCTGGAGTGTACAGGTCCTGCCAGGGGAAAAACTGTTTTTT.

V is TRBV7-6 and J is TRBJ2-1, with D tentatively TRBD2 (6 bases). The germline CDR1 and CDR2 sequences are SGHVS and FNYEAQ. This CDR3 contains 15 residues. V lost 2 bases, J lost 1 base, and 9 bases lay in between. The CDR3 nucleotides read TGTGCCAGCAGCTTAAGAGCGGGTTCCTACAATGAGCAGTTCTTC. This sequence encodes CASSLRAGSYNEQFF.

CDR3 in DNA: TGTGCCAGCAGCCAGAAGGGGACAGGGGATCAGCCCCAGCATTTT. It encodes CASSQKGTGDQPQHF. V is TRBV4-2 and J is TRBJ1-5, with 10 bases identical to TRBD1. The CDR3 is made up of 15 amino acids. Trimming took 3 bases from V and 5 from J; bases not matched to a gene: 4. CDR1 and CDR2 (germline): LGHNA, YNFKEQ.

In its sample, this clone was seen a few times. The genes are TRBV7-2 and TRBJ1-2; 12 nucleotides line up with TRBD1. The V and J ends lost 1 base and 4 bases, in that order; junction bases with no gene match: 10. The CDR3 is made up of 18 amino acids. Per the germline V gene, CDR1 is SGHTA and CDR2 is FQGNSA. The CDR3 loop reads CASSLEGQGASSGYGYTF. CDR3 DNA: TGTGCCAGCAGCTTAGAGGGACAGGGGGCAAGTTCGGGCTATGGCTACACCTTC.

The V call is TRBV6-2 or TRBV6-3, the J call TRBJ2-7; possible D gene TRBD1, 6 bases. V was clipped by 5 bases and J by 3 bases, with 14 bases between them. This CDR3 has 14 amino acids. Germline lookup yields CDR1 MNHEY and CDR2 SVGEGT. DNA of the CDR3: TGTGCCAGCAGTCCCAGGACAGACTACTACGAGCAGTACTTC. It translates to CASSPRTDYYEQYF.

The J gene is TRBJ2-7, the V gene TRBV6-6, with D perhaps TRBD1 (6 bases). Germline CDR1 MNHNY, CDR2 SVGAGI (reference sequence). Trimming pared 6 bases from V and 2 bases from J, leaving 11 bases between. The CDR3 has 13 amino acids. The CDR3 region has the DNA TGTGCCAGCAGGACAGGACATCCCTACGAGCAGTACTTC. Its protein is CASRTGHPYEQYF.

The chain combines TRBV28 with TRBJ2-7; TRBD1 aligns across 9 bases. J was trimmed by 3 bases and V by 7 bases; bases with no gene match: 13. The CDR3 is made up of 16 amino acids. Germline assignment: CDR1 MDHEN and CDR2 SYDVKM. The chain's CDR3 is CASKGQGLKWDYEQYF. The CDR3 DNA reads TGTGCCAGCAAAGGACAGGGGTTGAAGTGGGACTACGAGCAGTACTTC.